This T cell receptor (beta chain) was identified in a study of blood T cell repertoires in COVID-19. Sequenced by immunoSEQ multiplex PCR; TCRdb stores in-frame clones only, minus some. This table has roughly 140,000 clones, 65% to 85% appearing once. Sequenced input: peripheral blood. The clonotype originates from a woman aged 60-75 years with acute or convalescent COVID-19.

CDR3: CASSPLTGGRRTGANVLTF. CDR3 nucleotides: TGTGCCAGCAGCCCCTTGACAGGGGGCAGGAGGACTGGGGCCAACGTCCTGACTTTC. The chain joins TRBV5-4 to TRBJ2-6, with 10 bases lining up with TRBD1. Germline V gene sequence: CDR1 SGHNT, CDR2 YYREEE (reference sequence). The trim removed 4 bases at V and 2 bases at J, leaving 12 bases unmatched. The CDR3 has 19 amino acids.